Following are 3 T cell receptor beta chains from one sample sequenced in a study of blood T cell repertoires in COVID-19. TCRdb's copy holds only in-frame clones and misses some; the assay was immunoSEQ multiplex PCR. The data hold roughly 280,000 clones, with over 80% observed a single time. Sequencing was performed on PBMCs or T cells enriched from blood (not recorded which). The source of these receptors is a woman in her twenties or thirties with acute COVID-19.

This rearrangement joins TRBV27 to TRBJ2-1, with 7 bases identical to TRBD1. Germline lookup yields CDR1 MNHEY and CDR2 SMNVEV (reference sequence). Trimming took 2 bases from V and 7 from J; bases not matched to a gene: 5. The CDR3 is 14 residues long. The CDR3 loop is CASSLTGVMNEQFF. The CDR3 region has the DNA TGTGCCAGCAGTTTAACAGGGGTAATGAATGAGCAGTTCTTC.

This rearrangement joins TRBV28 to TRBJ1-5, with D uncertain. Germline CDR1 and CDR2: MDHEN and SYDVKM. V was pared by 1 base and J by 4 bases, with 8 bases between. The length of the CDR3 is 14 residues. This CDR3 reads CASSLFGQNQPQHF. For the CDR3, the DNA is TGTGCCAGCAGTTTATTTGGCCAGAATCAGCCCCAGCATTTT.

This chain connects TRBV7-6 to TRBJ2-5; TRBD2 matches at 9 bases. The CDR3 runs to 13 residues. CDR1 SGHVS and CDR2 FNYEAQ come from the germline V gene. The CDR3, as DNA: TGTGCGTGGGCTAGCGGGATTAAAGAGACCCAGTACTTC. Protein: CAWASGIKETQYF.